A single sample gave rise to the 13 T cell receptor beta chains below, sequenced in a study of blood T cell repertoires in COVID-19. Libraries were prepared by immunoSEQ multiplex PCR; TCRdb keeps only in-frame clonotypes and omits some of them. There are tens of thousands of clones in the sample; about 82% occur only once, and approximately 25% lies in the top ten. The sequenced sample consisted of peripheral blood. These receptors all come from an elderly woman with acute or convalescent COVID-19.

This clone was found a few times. For the CDR3, the DNA is TGTGCCAGCAGTGAATTCGGGGGGGCGTTAGATACGCAGTATTTT. This sequence encodes CASSEFGGALDTQYF. The chain uses TRBV6-1 and TRBJ2-3, with 8 bases aligning to TRBD2. This CDR3 spans 15 amino acids. CDR1 MNHNS and CDR2 SASEGT come from the germline V gene. The J segment lost 5 bases and the V segment lost 2 bases, leaving 6 bases of the junction unmatched.

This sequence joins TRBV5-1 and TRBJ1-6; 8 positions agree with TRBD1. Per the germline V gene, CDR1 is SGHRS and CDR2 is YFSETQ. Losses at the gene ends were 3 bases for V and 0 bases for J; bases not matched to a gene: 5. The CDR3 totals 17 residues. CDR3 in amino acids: CASSWGQASSYNSPLHF. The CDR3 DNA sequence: TGCGCCAGCAGCTGGGGACAGGCTAGCTCCTATAATTCACCCCTCCACTTT.

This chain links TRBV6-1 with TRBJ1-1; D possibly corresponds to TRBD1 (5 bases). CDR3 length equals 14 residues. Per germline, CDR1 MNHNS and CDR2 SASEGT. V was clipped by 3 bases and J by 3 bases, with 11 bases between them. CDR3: CASSEWGADTEAFF. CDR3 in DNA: TGTGCCAGCAGTGAGTGGGGCGCGGACACTGAAGCTTTCTTT.

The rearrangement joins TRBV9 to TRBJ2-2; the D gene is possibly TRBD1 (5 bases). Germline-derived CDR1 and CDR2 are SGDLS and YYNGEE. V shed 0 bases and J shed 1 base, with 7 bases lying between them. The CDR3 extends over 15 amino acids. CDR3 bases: TGTGCCAGCAGCGTAGGACAGAGGAACACCGGGGAGCTGTTTTTT. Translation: CASSVGQRNTGELFF.

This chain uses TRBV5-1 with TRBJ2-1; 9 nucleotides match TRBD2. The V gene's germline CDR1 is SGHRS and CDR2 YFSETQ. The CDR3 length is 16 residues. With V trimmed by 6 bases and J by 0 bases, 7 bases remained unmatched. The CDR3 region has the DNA TGCGCCAGCATCGCGACTAGCGGAGTCTCCTACAATGAGCAGTTCTTC. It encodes CASIATSGVSYNEQFF.

Written as DNA, the CDR3 is TGTGCCAGCAGCTTAGGGCAGAACACTGAAGCTTTCTTT. It yields the protein CASSLGQNTEAFF. This chain uses TRBV11-3 with TRBJ1-1, with no clear D. With 1 base removed from V and 1 base from J, the gap between germline ends came to 4 bases. This CDR3 comprises 13 residues. In germline, CDR1 is SGHNT, CDR2 YENEEA. Full variable domain (rest looked up from reference TRBV11-3 and TRBJ1-1): EAGVVQSPRYKIIEKKQPVAFWCNPISGHNTLYWYLQNLGQGPELLIRYENEEAVDDSQLPKDRFSAERLKGVDSTLKIQPAELGDSAVYLCASSLGQNTEAFFGQGTRLTVV.

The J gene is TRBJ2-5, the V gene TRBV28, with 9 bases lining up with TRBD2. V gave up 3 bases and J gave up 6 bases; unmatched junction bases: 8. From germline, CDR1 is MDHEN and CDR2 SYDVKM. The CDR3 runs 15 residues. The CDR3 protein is CASSFAAGGLQTQYF. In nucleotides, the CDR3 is TGTGCCAGCAGTTTCGCCGCGGGGGGGCTGCAGACCCAGTACTTC. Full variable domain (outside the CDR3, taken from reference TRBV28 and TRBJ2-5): DVKVTQSSRYLVKRTGEKVFLECVQDMDHENMFWYRQDPGLGLRLIYFSYDVKMKEKGDIPEGYSVSREKKERFSLILESASTNQTSMYLCASSFAAGGLQTQYFGPGTRLLVL.

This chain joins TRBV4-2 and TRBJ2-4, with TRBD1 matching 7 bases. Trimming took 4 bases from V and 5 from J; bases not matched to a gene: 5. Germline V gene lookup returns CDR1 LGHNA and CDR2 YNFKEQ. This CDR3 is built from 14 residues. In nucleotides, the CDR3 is TGTGCCAGCAGCCTAGACAGGGTTCAAAACATTCAGTACTTC. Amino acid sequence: CASSLDRVQNIQYF.

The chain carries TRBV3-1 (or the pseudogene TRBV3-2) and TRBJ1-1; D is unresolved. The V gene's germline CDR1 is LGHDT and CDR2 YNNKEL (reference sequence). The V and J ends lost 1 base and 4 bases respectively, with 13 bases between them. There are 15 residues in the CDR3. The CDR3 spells CASSQVEPSGTEAFF. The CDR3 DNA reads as TGTGCCAGCAGCCAAGTGGAGCCCTCGGGCACTGAAGCTTTCTTT.

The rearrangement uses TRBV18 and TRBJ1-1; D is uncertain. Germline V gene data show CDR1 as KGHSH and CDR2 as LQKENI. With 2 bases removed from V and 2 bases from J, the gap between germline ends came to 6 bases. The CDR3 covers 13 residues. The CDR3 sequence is CASSPDKNTEAFF. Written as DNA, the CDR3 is TGTGCCAGCTCACCAGACAAAAACACTGAAGCTTTCTTT.

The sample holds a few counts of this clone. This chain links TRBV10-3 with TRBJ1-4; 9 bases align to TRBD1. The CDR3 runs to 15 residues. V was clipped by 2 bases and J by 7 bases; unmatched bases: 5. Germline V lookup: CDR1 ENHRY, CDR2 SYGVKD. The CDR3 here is CAISEGTGGREKLFF. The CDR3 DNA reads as TGTGCCATCAGTGAGGGTACAGGGGGCCGTGAAAAACTGTTTTTT.

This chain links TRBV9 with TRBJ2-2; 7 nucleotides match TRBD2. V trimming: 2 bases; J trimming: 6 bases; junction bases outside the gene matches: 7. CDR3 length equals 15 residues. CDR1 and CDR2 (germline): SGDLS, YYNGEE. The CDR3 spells CASSVDPGGAGELFF. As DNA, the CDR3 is TGTGCCAGCAGCGTCGACCCGGGGGGAGCCGGGGAGCTGTTTTTT.

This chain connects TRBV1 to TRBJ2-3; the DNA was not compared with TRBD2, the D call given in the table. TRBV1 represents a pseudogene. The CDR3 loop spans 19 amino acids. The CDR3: CTSSHFGVAGGGVTDTQYF. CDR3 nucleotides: TGCACCAGCAGCCACTTCGGGGTAGCGGGGGGCGGGGTCACAGATACGCAGTATTTT.